This T cell receptor beta chain is drawn from a study of cytomegalovirus exposure and HLA in healthy donors. This clone was picked up a small number of times. What it binds is unknown. The CDR3 extends over 14 amino acids. The germline CDR1 and CDR2 sequences are MNHEY and SVGAGI. J was trimmed by 5 bases and V by 6 bases; bases with no gene match: 6. Points from the study as a whole: A later analysis linked a missense variant in DCLRE1C to the trimming of TCR beta V and J genes.

The PCR contained 60 Vbeta and 13 Jbeta primers. TCRdb's copy holds only in-frame clones and misses some; the assay was immunoSEQ multiplex PCR. Among 150,000 or so clones listed, roughly 79% were seen once. The chain recombines TRBV6-5 with TRBJ1-4; 7 positions agree with TRBD1. The TCR sequence derives from a man in his late teens or twenties in good health and CMV-seronegative. The sample comprised PBMCs. CDR3: CASRPPGGNEKLFF. Here the CDR3 DNA reads TGTGCCAGCAGGCCCCCAGGGGGGAATGAAAAACTGTTTTTT.